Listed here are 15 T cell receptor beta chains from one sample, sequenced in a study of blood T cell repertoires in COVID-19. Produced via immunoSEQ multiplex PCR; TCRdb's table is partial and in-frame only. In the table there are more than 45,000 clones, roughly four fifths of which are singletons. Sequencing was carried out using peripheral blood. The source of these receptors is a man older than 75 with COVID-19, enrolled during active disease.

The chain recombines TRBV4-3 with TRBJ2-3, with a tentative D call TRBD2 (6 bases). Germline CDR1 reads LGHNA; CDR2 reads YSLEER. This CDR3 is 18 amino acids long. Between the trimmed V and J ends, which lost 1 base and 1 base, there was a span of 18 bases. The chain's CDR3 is CASSQGPSDGGGTDTQYF. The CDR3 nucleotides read TGCGCCAGCAGCCAAGGTCCTTCGGACGGAGGGGGCACAGATACGCAGTATTTT.

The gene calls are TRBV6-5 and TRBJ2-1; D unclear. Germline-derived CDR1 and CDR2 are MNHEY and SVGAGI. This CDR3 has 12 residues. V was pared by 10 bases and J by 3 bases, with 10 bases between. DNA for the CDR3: TGTGCCACACATCAACACTACAATGAGCAGTTCTTC. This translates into CATHQHYNEQFF.

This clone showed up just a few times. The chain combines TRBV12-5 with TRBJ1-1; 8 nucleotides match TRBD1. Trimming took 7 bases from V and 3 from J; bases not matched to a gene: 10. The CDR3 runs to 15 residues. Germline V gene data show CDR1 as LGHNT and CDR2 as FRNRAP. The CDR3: CASAADRVGDTEAFF. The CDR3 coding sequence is TGTGCTAGTGCCGCGGACAGGGTGGGGGACACTGAAGCTTTCTTT.

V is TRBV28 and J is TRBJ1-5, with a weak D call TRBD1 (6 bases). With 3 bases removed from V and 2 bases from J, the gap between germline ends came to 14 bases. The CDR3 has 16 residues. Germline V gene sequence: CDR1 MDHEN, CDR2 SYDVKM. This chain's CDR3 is CASSFLSTGGNQPQHF. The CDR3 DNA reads TGTGCCAGCAGTTTCCTCTCGACAGGTGGCAATCAGCCCCAGCATTTT.

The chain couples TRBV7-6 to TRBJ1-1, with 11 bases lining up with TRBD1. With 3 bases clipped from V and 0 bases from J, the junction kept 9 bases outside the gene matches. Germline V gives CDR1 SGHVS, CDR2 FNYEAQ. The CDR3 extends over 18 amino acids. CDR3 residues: CASSLAPGTGGLNTEAFF. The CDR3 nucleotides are TGTGCCAGCAGCTTGGCCCCCGGGACAGGGGGATTGAACACTGAAGCTTTCTTT.

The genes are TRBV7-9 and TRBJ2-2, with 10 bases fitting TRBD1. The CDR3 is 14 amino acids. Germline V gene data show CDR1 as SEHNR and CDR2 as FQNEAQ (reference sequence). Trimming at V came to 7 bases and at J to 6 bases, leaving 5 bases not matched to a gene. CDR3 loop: CASNRDRGPGELFF. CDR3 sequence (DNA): TGTGCCAGCAACAGGGACAGGGGTCCCGGGGAGCTGTTTTTT.

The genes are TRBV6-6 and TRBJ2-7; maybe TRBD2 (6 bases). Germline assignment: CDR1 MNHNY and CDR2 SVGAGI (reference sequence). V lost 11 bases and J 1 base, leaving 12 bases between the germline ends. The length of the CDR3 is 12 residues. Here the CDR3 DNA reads TGTGCCGTAGGAGGGCCATCCTACGAGCAGTACTTC. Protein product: CAVGGPSYEQYF.

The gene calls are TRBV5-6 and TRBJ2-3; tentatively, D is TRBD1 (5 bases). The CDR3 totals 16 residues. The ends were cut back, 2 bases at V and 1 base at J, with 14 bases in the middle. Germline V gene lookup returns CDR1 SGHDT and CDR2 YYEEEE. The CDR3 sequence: CASSLGDSYRTDTQYF. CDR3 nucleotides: TGTGCCAGCAGCTTAGGGGATTCCTATCGCACAGATACGCAGTATTTT.

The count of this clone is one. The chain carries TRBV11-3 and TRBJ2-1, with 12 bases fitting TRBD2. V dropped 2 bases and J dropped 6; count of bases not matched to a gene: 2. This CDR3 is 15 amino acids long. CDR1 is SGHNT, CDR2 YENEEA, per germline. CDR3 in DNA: TGTGCCAGCAGCTTAAGGACTAGCGGGATCAATGAGCAGTTCTTC. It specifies CASSLRTSGINEQFF.

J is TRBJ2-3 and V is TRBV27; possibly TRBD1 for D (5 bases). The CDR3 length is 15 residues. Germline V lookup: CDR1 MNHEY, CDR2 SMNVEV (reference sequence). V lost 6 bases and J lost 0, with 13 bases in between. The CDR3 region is CASSESYRSTDTQYF. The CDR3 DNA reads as TGTGCCAGCAGCGAATCCTACAGGAGCACAGATACGCAGTATTTT.

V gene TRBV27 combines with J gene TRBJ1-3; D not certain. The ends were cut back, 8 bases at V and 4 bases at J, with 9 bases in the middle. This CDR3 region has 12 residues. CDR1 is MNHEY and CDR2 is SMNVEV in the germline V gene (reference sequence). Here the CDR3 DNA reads TGTGCCAGCTCTTCAGGAGGAAACACCATATATTTT. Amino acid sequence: CASSSGGNTIYF.

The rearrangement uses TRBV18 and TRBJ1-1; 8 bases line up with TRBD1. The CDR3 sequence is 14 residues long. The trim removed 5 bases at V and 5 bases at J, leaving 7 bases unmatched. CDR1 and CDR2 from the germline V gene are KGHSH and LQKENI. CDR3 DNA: TGTGCCAGCTCAGCCGACAGGGGAGGGACTGAAGCTTTCTTT. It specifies CASSADRGGTEAFF. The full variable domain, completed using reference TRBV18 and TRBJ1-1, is NAGVMQNPRHLVRRRGQEARLRCSPMKGHSHVYWYRQLPEEGLKFMVYLQKENIIDESGMPKERFSAEFPKEGPSILRIQQVVRGDSAAYFCASSADRGGTEAFFGQGTRLTVV.

The CDR3: CASSQRQGSTGELFF. The CDR3 bases are TGCGCCAGCAGCCAGCGACAGGGAAGCACCGGGGAGCTGTTTTTT. The V gene is TRBV4-3, the J gene TRBJ2-2; TRBD1 agrees at 7 bases. With 3 bases clipped from V and 4 bases from J, the junction kept 5 bases outside the gene matches. Germline assignment: CDR1 LGHNA and CDR2 YSLEER. CDR3 length equals 15 residues.

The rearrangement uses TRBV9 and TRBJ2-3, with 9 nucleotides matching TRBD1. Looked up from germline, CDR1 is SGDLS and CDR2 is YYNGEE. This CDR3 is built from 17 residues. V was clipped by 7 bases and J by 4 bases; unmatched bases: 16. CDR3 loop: CASSLTGGAGSPDTQYF. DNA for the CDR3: TGTGCCAGCTCCCTCACAGGGGGCGCCGGGTCTCCAGATACGCAGTATTTT.

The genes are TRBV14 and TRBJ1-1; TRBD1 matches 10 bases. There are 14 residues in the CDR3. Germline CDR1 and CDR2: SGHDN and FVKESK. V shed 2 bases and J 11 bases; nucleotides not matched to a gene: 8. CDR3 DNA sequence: TGTGCCAGCAGCCAACTGGGGACAGGGGCTGCTGCTTTCTTT. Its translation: CASSQLGTGAAAFF.